This is a list of T cell receptor beta chains from one sample in a study of T-cell memory formation after mild COVID-19. Each CDR3 protein gets one entry after TCRdb re-called the 5' RACE reads with MiXCR. The sample has under 200,000 distinct CDR3 sequences; roughly 12% are singletons. Sequenced: PBMCs or a T cell subset sorted from them (not recorded which). These receptors all come from a man between 18 and 29 years old who had mild COVID-19 (a few samples of this study predate the infection). Cell type and time point are not known. The CDR3 runs from the conserved cysteine through the conserved F or W. The D gene is left open where the match is weak. Only some rows state a clone size, as once, few, many or a class for expanded clones.

cdr3_length,clone_size,v_call,j_call,d_call,cdr3_aa,cdr3_nt
15,few,TRBV12-3/TRBV12-4,TRBJ1-5,-,CASSLARDSNQPQHF,TGTGCCAGCAGTTTAGCGCGGGATAGCAATCAGCCCCAGCATTTT
13,-,TRBV5-1,TRBJ1-2,-,CASSLRRHHGYTF,TGCGCCAGCAGCCTCCGGAGACACCATGGCTACACCTTC
16,many,TRBV4-2,TRBJ2-2,-,CASSLDRYEDTGELFF,TGTGCCAGCAGCCTTGACAGATACGAAGACACCGGGGAGCTGTTTTTT
16,-,TRBV28,TRBJ1-1,-,CASSGGLAGENTEAFF,TGTGCCAGCAGTGGGGGTCTCGCGGGGGAAAACACTGAAGCTTTCTTT
15,few,TRBV5-1,TRBJ2-2,TRBD1,CASSARTGGAGELFF,TGCGCCAGCAGCGCCCGGACAGGGGGCGCCGGGGAGCTGTTTTTT
15,-,TRBV5-1,TRBJ2-5,TRBD1,CASSPTGVVQETQYF,TGCGCCAGCAGCCCGACAGGGGTTGTCCAAGAGACCCAGTACTTC
16,few,TRBV6-6,TRBJ1-5,-,CASSYFSGAPNQPQHF,TGTGCCAGCAGTTACTTCTCAGGGGCCCCCAATCAGCCCCAGCATTTT
15,many,TRBV6-2/TRBV6-3,TRBJ2-3,-,CASSYSETDTDTQYF,TGTGCCAGCAGTTACTCCGAGACCGACACAGATACGCAGTATTTT
14,-,TRBV12-3/TRBV12-4,TRBJ1-6,-,CASSLGGYQSPLHF,TGTGCCAGCAGTTTGGGCGGGTATCAGTCACCCCTCCACTTT
14,few,TRBV7-9,TRBJ2-1,TRBD1,CAVPGQGSYNEQFF,TGTGCCGTCCCGGGACAGGGCTCCTACAATGAGCAGTTCTTC
15,few,TRBV28,TRBJ2-3,-,CASSFPRSRTDTQYF,TGTGCCAGCAGTTTCCCCCGGTCCCGCACAGATACGCAGTATTTT
11,many,TRBV11-2,TRBJ1-2,-,CASSFNYGYTF,TGTGCCAGCAGCTTTAACTATGGCTACACCTTC
13,few,TRBV10-1,TRBJ1-2,-,CASSPRTDGGYTF,TGCGCCAGCAGCCCCAGGACAGACGGTGGCTACACCTTC
14,-,TRBV2,TRBJ2-2,TRBD1,CASSPQGETGELFF,TGTGCCAGCAGCCCACAGGGGGAGACCGGGGAGCTGTTTTTT
13,few,TRBV15,TRBJ2-3,-,CATAVSRAVTQYF,TGTGCCACCGCAGTTAGCCGGGCCGTTACGCAGTATTTT
16,few,TRBV7-2,TRBJ2-4,TRBD1,CASSLAQGDRAHIQYF,TGTGCCAGCAGCTTAGCTCAGGGGGACAGGGCGCACATTCAGTACTTC
17,many,TRBV10-1,TRBJ1-3,TRBD1,CASSDPGQGEGGNTIYF,TGCGCCAGCAGTGACCCCGGACAGGGGGAAGGTGGAAACACCATATATTTT
13,-,TRBV7-3,TRBJ2-5,-,CASSSDLLGTQYF,TGTGCCAGCAGCTCAGACTTACTCGGGACCCAGTACTTC
15,many,TRBV5-1,TRBJ2-2,TRBD1,CASSLRGRNTGELFF,TGCGCCAGCAGCTTAAGGGGGCGGAACACCGGGGAGCTGTTTTTT
16,-,TRBV18,TRBJ2-7,TRBD1,CASSPPGQRSSYEQYF,TGTGCCAGCTCACCACCGGGACAGAGAAGCTCCTACGAGCAGTACTTC
14,few,TRBV12-3/TRBV12-4,TRBJ2-5,-,CASSYDSVQETQYF,TGTGCCAGCAGTTACGACAGTGTTCAAGAGACCCAGTACTTC
13,few,TRBV20-1,TRBJ2-6,-,CSARPVGANVLTF,TGCAGTGCTAGACCCGTTGGGGCCAACGTCCTGACTTTC
15,few,TRBV20-1,TRBJ1-4,-,CSARDPGIVNEKLFF,TGCAGCGCTAGAGACCCTGGGATAGTTAATGAAAAACTGTTTTTT
15,few,TRBV28,TRBJ2-4,TRBD1,CASSFTGTGYNIQYF,TGTGCCAGCAGCTTTACTGGGACAGGGTACAACATTCAGTACTTC
17,few,TRBV10-3,TRBJ2-2,TRBD1,CAISRTGGAGDTGELFF,TGTGCCATCAGCCGCACAGGGGGCGCGGGTGACACCGGGGAGCTGTTTTTT
12,many,TRBV6-2/TRBV6-3,TRBJ2-7,-,CASRTVFYEQYF,TGTGCCAGCAGGACAGTATTCTACGAGCAGTACTTC
14,-,TRBV20-1,TRBJ1-3,TRBD1,CSAAPGQGAYTIYF,TGCAGTGCCGCGCCGGGACAGGGGGCCTACACCATATATTTT
14,few,TRBV14,TRBJ1-1,TRBD1,CASSQALLAGGAFF,TGTGCCAGCAGCCAAGCCCTCTTGGCAGGGGGAGCTTTCTTT
13,few,TRBV6-2/TRBV6-3,TRBJ2-2,-,CASSYYPTRELFF,TGTGCCAGCAGTTACTACCCCACCAGGGAGCTGTTTTTT
12,few,TRBV20-1,TRBJ2-5,TRBD2,CSASGGQETQYF,TGCAGTGCTAGCGGGGGGCAAGAGACCCAGTACTTC
15,-,TRBV28,TRBJ2-5,-,CASSSIGQSQETQYF,TGTGCCAGCAGTTCTATCGGACAGTCCCAAGAGACCCAGTACTTC
16,few,TRBV10-1,TRBJ2-3,TRBD2,CASSSGRAGVTDTQYF,TGCGCCAGCAGCTCAGGACGGGCGGGGGTCACAGATACGCAGTATTTT
14,-,TRBV30,TRBJ2-2,-,CAWSRDWLRGELFF,TGTGCCTGGAGCCGGGACTGGCTCCGTGGGGAGCTGTTTTTT
16,-,TRBV5-6,TRBJ1-1,-,CASSLPGLAGRTEAFF,TGTGCCAGCAGCTTGCCGGGACTTGCTGGGAGGACTGAAGCTTTCTTT
15,-,TRBV4-3,TRBJ1-1,-,CASSQERRPDQEAFF,TGCGCCAGCAGCCAAGAGCGACGGCCTGATCAAGAAGCTTTCTTT
14,-,TRBV5-6,TRBJ1-1,-,CASSLGPENTEAFF,TGTGCCAGCAGCTTGGGTCCAGAGAACACTGAAGCTTTCTTT
16,-,TRBV5-1,TRBJ2-3,-,CASSLGSAGSTDTQYF,TGCGCCAGCAGCTTGGGCTCGGCAGGGTCCACAGATACGCAGTATTTT
17,-,TRBV6-6,TRBJ2-6,-,CASSWGLSLGGANVLTF,TGTGCCAGCAGCTGGGGGTTGTCCCTCGGAGGGGCCAACGTCCTGACTTTC
13,few,TRBV7-2,TRBJ2-7,-,CASRAQGGGEQYF,TGTGCCAGCAGAGCGCAGGGGGGGGGCGAGCAGTACTTC
12,many,TRBV6-6,TRBJ2-5,-,CASSRTIETQYF,TGTGCCAGCAGTAGGACCATCGAGACCCAGTACTTC
15,few,TRBV12-3/TRBV12-4,TRBJ2-7,-,CASSLRQEGSYEQYF,TGTGCCAGCAGTTTAAGGCAGGAGGGCTCCTACGAGCAGTACTTC
12,-,TRBV7-2,TRBJ2-3,-,CASSSDHGPQYF,TGTGCCAGCAGCTCAGATCATGGACCGCAGTATTTT
14,few,TRBV5-1,TRBJ2-7,-,CASSLRPGQDEQYF,TGCGCCAGCAGCTTACGACCGGGACAAGACGAGCAGTACTTC
14,few,TRBV27,TRBJ1-6,-,CASSLQGSGTPLHF,TGTGCCAGCAGTTTGCAGGGAAGTGGGACACCCCTCCACTTT
15,few,TRBV4-1,TRBJ1-2,TRBD1,CASSRGGQSVYGYTF,TGCGCCAGCAGCCGGGGGGGACAGTCTGTCTATGGCTACACCTTC
15,few,TRBV24-1,TRBJ2-2,-,CATALQGTGTGELFF,TGTGCCACCGCCCTGCAGGGGACGGGCACCGGGGAGCTGTTTTTT
13,-,TRBV4-3,TRBJ2-5,-,CASSLSGDETQYF,TGCGCCAGCAGCCTTTCCGGGGACGAGACCCAGTACTTC